This TCR beta chain comes out of a study of cytomegalovirus exposure and HLA in healthy donors. General study points: In a later analysis, parvovirus B19, influenza, CMV and Epstein-Barr virus appeared linked to several top co-occurrence clusters.

On this clone itself: Its specificity is not known.

The PCR ran on 60 Vbeta and 13 Jbeta primers. Method: immunoSEQ multiplex PCR; TCRdb's copy keeps in-frame clones and lacks some. Reported are some 56,000 clones; the ten largest clones contain less than 15%. The CDR3 is 11 residues long. Germline V gives CDR1 MNHEY, CDR2 SVGAGI. Trimming cost V 6 bases and J 7 bases, with 6 bases left between them. The V and J genes are TRBV6-5 and TRBJ1-4; the D is unclear. The sample consisted of PBMCs. This clonotype was sampled from a woman aged 25 to 39 in good health and CMV-seropositive. DNA for the CDR3: TGTGCCAGCAGGAGGAGTGAAAAACTGTTTTTT. It encodes CASRRSEKLFF.